This passage covers 27 T cell receptor beta chains from one sample sequenced in a study of OX40 agonist ivuxolimab in advanced cancers. Method: immunoSEQ multiplex PCR; TCRdb's copy keeps in-frame clones and lacks some. The data hold around 76,000 clones, with about nine tenths observed a single time. Sequences were derived from CD4+ or CD8+ T cells sorted from blood, sampled in a trial of the OX40 agonist ivuxolimab. Source of these receptors: an adult with an advanced solid tumor such as melanoma, head and neck, liver or kidney cancer.

The table lists this clone with a few counts. The chain is built from TRBV10-3 and TRBJ1-5; no definite D call. The CDR3 extends over 14 amino acids. The germline V gene has CDR1 ENHRY and CDR2 SYGVKD. Trimming removed 11 bases from V and 1 base from J, with 15 bases in between. Here the CDR3 reads CAVSREGSNQPQHF. The CDR3 nucleotides are TGTGCCGTATCACGAGAAGGGAGCAATCAGCCCCAGCATTTT.

The CDR3 sequence: CASSVGNRISNYGYTF. CDR3 bases: TGTGCCAGCAGCGTTGGGAACAGAATCTCTAACTATGGCTACACCTTC. The chain carries TRBV9 and TRBJ1-2; D gene unclear. V was clipped by 2 bases and J by 0 bases, with 14 bases between them. The CDR3 covers 16 residues. From germline, CDR1 is SGDLS and CDR2 YYNGEE. Complete variable domain (other parts from reference TRBV9 and TRBJ1-2): DSGVTQTPKHLITATGQRVTLRCSPRSGDLSVYWYQQSLDQGLQFLIQYYNGEERAKGNILERFSAQQFPDLHSELNLSSLELGDSALYFCASSVGNRISNYGYTFGSGTRLTVV.

The rearrangement uses TRBV28 and TRBJ1-3; D gene unclear. Germline values: CDR1 MDHEN, CDR2 SYDVKM. The CDR3 totals 16 residues. Deletions cut 1 base from V and 0 bases from J, with 10 bases between. Here the CDR3 DNA reads TGTGCCAGCAGTTTATACGGCGGACGCTCTGGAAACACCATATATTTT. Its translation: CASSLYGGRSGNTIYF.

The CDR3 nucleotides are TGTGCCAGCAACCGGACAGGGCTACAAGAGACCCAGTACTTC. Its protein is CASNRTGLQETQYF. The chain employs TRBV7-3 and TRBJ2-5; 8 nucleotides align to TRBD1. The length of the CDR3 is 14 residues. V lost 7 bases, J lost 2 bases, and 6 bases stayed unmatched. The germline V gene encodes CDR1 SGHTA and CDR2 FQGTGA.

J is TRBJ2-3 and V is TRBV6-1; a weak D match, TRBD2 (5 bases). Trimming removed 6 bases at V and 1 base at J, with 8 bases between. The V gene's germline CDR1 is MNHNS and CDR2 SASEGT. The CDR3 length is 13 residues. The CDR3, as DNA: TGTGCCAGCAGAGCGGAACGCACAGATACGCAGTATTTT. Residues: CASRAERTDTQYF.

The genes are TRBV6-4 and TRBJ1-1, with D tentatively TRBD1 (6 bases). This CDR3 has 14 residues. Germline CDR1 reads MRHNA; CDR2 reads SNTAGT. Deletions cut 7 bases from V and 4 bases from J, with 16 bases between. The CDR3: CASTETQGSTEAFF. DNA for the CDR3: TGTGCCAGCACCGAAACACAGGGTAGCACTGAAGCTTTCTTT.

The rearrangement uses TRBV5-5 and TRBJ2-2; 12 bases agree with TRBD2. Germline-derived CDR1 and CDR2 are SGHKS and YYEKEE (reference sequence). V gave up 1 base and J gave up 10 bases; unmatched junction bases: 2. The CDR3 extends over 14 amino acids. CDR3 coding DNA: TGTGCCAGCAGCTTGCTAGCGGGGGGGCCGGAGCTGTTTTTT. It specifies CASSLLAGGPELFF.

V is TRBV5-1 and J is TRBJ2-2; 7 bases map to TRBD2. This CDR3 comprises 16 residues. V trimming: 4 bases; J trimming: 4 bases; junction bases outside the gene matches: 10. Germline CDR1 reads SGHRS; CDR2 reads YFSETQ. The CDR3 nucleotides read TGCGCCAGCAGCCCCGTGGGAGGGTGGACCACCGGGGAGCTGTTTTTT. This codes for CASSPVGGWTTGELFF.

A few counts support this clone. This chain uses TRBV5-8 with TRBJ2-3; perhaps TRBD1 as D (5 bases). There are 16 residues in the CDR3. Per the germline V gene, CDR1 is SGHTS and CDR2 is YDEGEE. Trimming removed 0 bases from V and 1 base from J, with 12 bases in between. This CDR3 reads CASSLEGRARTDTQYF. CDR3 coding DNA: TGTGCCAGCAGCTTGGAAGGCAGGGCTCGCACAGATACGCAGTATTTT.

V gene TRBV7-2 combines with J gene TRBJ1-3; TRBD1 matches at 7 bases. Germline CDR1 and CDR2: SGHTA and FQGNSA. Trimming at V came to 4 bases and at J to 2 bases, leaving 5 bases not matched to a gene. The CDR3 spans 15 residues. For the CDR3, the DNA is TGTGCCAGCAGCTCCCAGGGGGGTCCTGGAAACACCATATATTTT. Its protein product is CASSSQGGPGNTIYF. Variable domain in full (rest from reference TRBV7-2 and TRBJ1-3): GAGVSQSPSNKVTEKGKDVELRCDPISGHTALYWYRQSLGQGLEFLIYFQGNSAPDKSGLPSDRFSAERTGGSVSTLTIQRTQQEDSAVYLCASSSQGGPGNTIYFGEGSWLTVV.

CDR3 DNA: TGTGCCAGCAGTGAAGAGGGACAGGGGTCTTTCGAGCAGTACTTC. It is translated as CASSEEGQGSFEQYF. V is TRBV6-1 and J is TRBJ2-7; 10 nucleotides align to TRBD1. This CDR3 has 15 amino acids. J lost 6 bases, V lost 1 base, and 6 bases had no gene match. Germline CDR1 and CDR2: MNHNS and SASEGT.

V and J are TRBV4-3 and TRBJ1-1, with D possibly being TRBD1 (6 bases). The length of the CDR3 is 18 residues. CDR1 and CDR2 from the germline V gene are LGHNA and YSLEER. Trimming took off 5 bases at V and 4 bases at J, with 26 bases between the two ends. The CDR3 region is CASSGAPSGTGWSTEAFF. The CDR3 coding sequence is TGCGCCAGCAGCGGGGCCCCTTCGGGCACAGGGTGGAGCACTGAAGCTTTCTTT.

On this clone itself: The conserved final phenylalanine or tryptophan is absent from the CDR3, which likely points to a read error. The DNA is omitted, as the CDR3 cannot be located on it reliably, and the CDR3 follows TCRdb's listing. CDR3: CASGSQGV. The gene calls are TRBV10-1 and TRBJ1-1. The CDR3 spans 8 residues, counting both ends. In germline, CDR1 is WNHNN, CDR2 SYGVQD (reference sequence).

The chain links TRBV7-8 to TRBJ2-7; D is possibly TRBD1 (5 bases). Germline V gene lookup returns CDR1 SGHVS and CDR2 FQNEAQ. The CDR3 runs 14 residues. Trimming pared 7 bases from V and 0 bases from J, leaving 13 bases between. The chain's CDR3 is CASKKSGNSYEQYF. CDR3 DNA sequence: TGTGCCAGCAAAAAGTCAGGGAACTCCTACGAGCAGTACTTC. Combining the CDR3 with reference TRBV7-8 and TRBJ2-7 gives the whole variable domain GAGVSQSPRYKVAKRGQDVALRCDPISGHVSLFWYQQALGQGPEFLTYFQNEAQLDKSGLPSDRFFAERPEGSVSTLKIQRTQQEDSAVYLCASKKSGNSYEQYFGPGTRLTVT.

This chain uses TRBV18 with TRBJ2-3; possibly TRBD1 for D (7 bases). Trimming took 5 bases from V and 4 from J, leaving 16 bases between them. Per germline, CDR1 KGHSH and CDR2 LQKENI. The CDR3 contains 15 residues. The CDR3 sequence: CASSFDQGGSDTQYF. The CDR3 coding sequence is TGTGCCAGCTCATTCGACCAGGGGGGTTCAGATACGCAGTATTTT.

This chain joins TRBV28 and TRBJ1-2, with D hard to call. The V gene lost 3 bases and the J gene lost 7 bases, with 12 bases spanning the gap. The CDR3 extends over 13 amino acids. Germline V gene lookup returns CDR1 MDHEN and CDR2 SYDVKM. This CDR3 is CASSLGRGLGYTF. Written as DNA, the CDR3 is TGTGCCAGCAGTTTGGGTCGGGGTCTTGGCTACACCTTC.

This rearrangement joins TRBV6-5 to TRBJ2-1, with 9 bases lining up with TRBD1. The CDR3 sequence is 15 residues long. Trimming took 6 bases from V and 6 from J; bases not matched to a gene: 9. The germline CDR1 and CDR2 sequences are MNHEY and SVGAGI. CDR3 nucleotide sequence: TGTGCCAGCAGAAACCTGCGGACAGGGGTCAATGAGCAGTTCTTC. Translated, it gives CASRNLRTGVNEQFF.

The CDR3 DNA reads TGTGCCAGTACGTTGGGCGGGACAGACTATGGCTACACCTTC. Translated, it gives CASTLGGTDYGYTF. V gene TRBV28 combines with J gene TRBJ1-2; 7 bases align to TRBD1. The CDR3 has 14 amino acids. V trimming: 9 bases; J trimming: 3 bases; junction bases outside the gene matches: 10. CDR1 and CDR2 from the germline V gene are MDHEN and SYDVKM.

The chain uses TRBV7-9 and TRBJ1-1; D remains unclear. CDR1 is SEHNR and CDR2 is FQNEAQ in the germline V gene (reference sequence). The CDR3 loop spans 14 amino acids. V dropped 5 bases and J dropped 1 base, with 11 bases sitting between them. CDR3 sequence: CASSSGRQNTEAFF. The CDR3 nucleotides read TGTGCCAGCAGCAGTGGACGACAGAACACTGAAGCTTTCTTT.

This clone showed up just once. The chain combines TRBV27 with TRBJ1-3, with 7 bases lining up with TRBD1. With 5 bases clipped from V and 4 bases from J, the junction kept 8 bases outside the gene matches. Germline CDR1 and CDR2: MNHEY and SMNVEV (reference sequence). The length of the CDR3 is 15 residues. The CDR3 loop is CASSNRGLRGNTIYF. The DNA of the CDR3 is TGTGCCAGCAGTAACAGGGGATTGAGGGGAAACACCATATATTTT.

The chain has TRBV5-1 and TRBJ2-2, with 8 bases identical to TRBD1. This CDR3 has 16 residues. Germline V lookup: CDR1 SGHRS, CDR2 YFSETQ. V was clipped by 0 bases and J by 7 bases; unmatched bases: 8. The CDR3 DNA reads TGCGCCAGCAGCTTGGGGGCAGGGGGCAATTACGGGGAGCTGTTTTTT. Translating gives CASSLGAGGNYGELFF.

The V gene is TRBV29-1, the J gene TRBJ1-2; the match to TRBD1 covers 7 bases. Trimming took 5 bases from V and 7 from J; bases not matched to a gene: 7. CDR3 size: 12 residues. The germline V gene encodes CDR1 SQVTM and CDR2 ANQGSEA. The CDR3 loop is CSVPKQGGGYTF. CDR3 coding DNA: TGCAGCGTTCCCAAGCAGGGGGGTGGCTACACCTTC.

V gene TRBV19 combines with J gene TRBJ1-4; D is ambiguous. Trimming took off 1 base at V and 6 bases at J, with 12 bases between the two ends. The germline V gene encodes CDR1 LNHDA and CDR2 SQIVND (reference sequence). The CDR3 runs to 15 residues. The CDR3 spells CASSIGSVGDEKLFF. The CDR3 nucleotides read TGTGCCAGTAGTATAGGCTCGGTTGGGGATGAAAAACTGTTTTTT.

The gene calls are TRBV18 and TRBJ2-5; 7 bases are shared with TRBD1. Germline V lookup: CDR1 KGHSH, CDR2 LQKENI. This CDR3 spans 15 amino acids. The junction had 10 bases not matched to a gene; V was cut back by 3 bases and J by 6 bases. CDR3 sequence (DNA): TGTGCCAGCTCACCCGACACAGGGGCAAAGAAGACCCAGTACTTC. It specifies CASSPDTGAKKTQYF. Full variable domain (remainder filled in from reference TRBV18 and TRBJ2-5): NAGVMQNPRHLVRRRGQEARLRCSPMKGHSHVYWYRQLPEEGLKFMVYLQKENIIDESGMPKERFSAEFPKEGPSILRIQQVVRGDSAAYFCASSPDTGAKKTQYFGPGTRLLVL.

A note on this clone: The same CDR3 also results from other DNA sequences found in this sample. The chain recombines TRBV5-1 with TRBJ1-1, with TRBD1 as a possible D gene (5 bases). Germline CDR1 is SGHRS and CDR2 is YFSETQ. Deletions cut 1 base from V and 4 bases from J, with 11 bases between. This CDR3 is 14 amino acids long. CDR3 protein: CASSLQGGGTEAFF. In nucleotides, the CDR3 is TGCGCCAGCAGCTTGCAGGGAGGTGGCACTGAAGCTTTCTTT.

Comment on this clone: The sample carries other DNA sequences with the same CDR3. The V call is TRBV25-1, the J call TRBJ2-3; the D gene could be TRBD1 or TRBD2 (6 bases each). CDR3 size: 15 residues. Between the trimmed V and J ends, which lost 2 bases and 3 bases, there was a span of 12 bases. The germline gives CDR1 MGHDK, CDR2 SYGVNS. In DNA, the CDR3 is TGTGCCAGCAGTGAAAGTCAGGGGAGGACAGATACGCAGTATTTT. It translates to CASSESQGRTDTQYF.

V is TRBV19 and J is TRBJ1-1; D may be TRBD1 (5 bases). The CDR3 runs to 15 residues. Germline-derived CDR1 and CDR2 are LNHDA and SQIVND (reference sequence). Trimming pared 8 bases from V and 7 bases from J, leaving 23 bases between. Here the CDR3 reads CASAHDQGLGGEAFF. CDR3 nucleotide sequence: TGTGCCAGTGCTCACGACCAGGGCCTGGGGGGTGAAGCTTTCTTT.